There are many counts of the clone carrying this T cell receptor beta chain. Stable hyperthyroidism meant no ophthalmopathy within 18 months of follow-up. Lactation, pregnancy, uncontrolled infections and other autoimmune diseases were all grounds for excluding patients. The germline V and J ends were trimmed by 4 bases and 0 bases, with 16 bases remaining between them. This CDR3 region has 16 residues. The data were obtained in a study of Graves' ophthalmopathy and Graves' hyperthyroidism. RNA transcripts provided the template for amplifying TCR beta CDR3 regions. HTBI primers primed a first-round RT-PCR, and a second-round multiplex PCR followed. TCRdb called the multiplex PCR reads again in MiXCR, with one record for every CDR3 protein. The sample includes 400,000 or so distinct CDR3 sequences, about 16% of them seen just once.

The receptor comes from a woman aged 18-30 years with stable Graves' hyperthyroidism. The sequenced sample was peripheral blood. The chain employs TRBV12-3 or TRBV12-4 and TRBJ2-7, with no clear D. CDR3: CASSYWTAHTSYEQYF. CDR3 nucleotides: TGTGCCAGCAGTTACTGGACCGCCCACACCTCCTACGAGCAGTACTTC.